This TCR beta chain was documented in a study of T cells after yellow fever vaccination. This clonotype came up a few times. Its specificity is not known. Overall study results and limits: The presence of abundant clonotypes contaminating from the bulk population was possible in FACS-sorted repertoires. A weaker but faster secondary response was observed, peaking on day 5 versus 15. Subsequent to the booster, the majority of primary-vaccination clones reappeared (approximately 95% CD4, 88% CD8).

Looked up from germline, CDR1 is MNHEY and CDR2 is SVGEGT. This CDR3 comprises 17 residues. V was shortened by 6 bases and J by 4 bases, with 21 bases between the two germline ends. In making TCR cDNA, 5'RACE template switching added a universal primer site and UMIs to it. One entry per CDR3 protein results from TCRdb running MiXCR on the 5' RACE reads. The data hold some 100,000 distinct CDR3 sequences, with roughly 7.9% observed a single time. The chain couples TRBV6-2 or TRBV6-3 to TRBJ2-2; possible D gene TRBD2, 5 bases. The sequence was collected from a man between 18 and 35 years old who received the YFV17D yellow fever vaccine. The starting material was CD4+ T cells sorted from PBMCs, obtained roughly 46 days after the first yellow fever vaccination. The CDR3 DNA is TGTGCCAGCAGGACTACGGTTGGACGGTTAGGCACCGGGGAGCTGTTTTTT. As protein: CASRTTVGRLGTGELFF.